The clone carrying this TCR beta chain was counted a single time. This sample is drawn from a study of blood T cell repertoires in COVID-19. Assay used: immunoSEQ multiplex PCR; TCRdb lists only in-frame clones, some missing. Among 380,000 or so clones listed, approximately 90% were seen once. Losses at the gene ends were 7 bases for V and 3 bases for J; bases not matched to a gene: 9. CDR3 size: 15 residues. Germline V gives CDR1 MNHEY, CDR2 SVGAGI. The V call is TRBV6-5, the J call TRBJ2-7; TRBD1 matches at 10 bases. This sequence was found in a woman under 40 with acute COVID-19. The sequencing sample was made of PBMCs or T cells enriched from blood (not recorded which). The CDR3 loop is CASTRDRGTIYEQYF. DNA of the CDR3: TGTGCCAGCACCAGGGACAGGGGAACGATCTACGAGCAGTACTTC.